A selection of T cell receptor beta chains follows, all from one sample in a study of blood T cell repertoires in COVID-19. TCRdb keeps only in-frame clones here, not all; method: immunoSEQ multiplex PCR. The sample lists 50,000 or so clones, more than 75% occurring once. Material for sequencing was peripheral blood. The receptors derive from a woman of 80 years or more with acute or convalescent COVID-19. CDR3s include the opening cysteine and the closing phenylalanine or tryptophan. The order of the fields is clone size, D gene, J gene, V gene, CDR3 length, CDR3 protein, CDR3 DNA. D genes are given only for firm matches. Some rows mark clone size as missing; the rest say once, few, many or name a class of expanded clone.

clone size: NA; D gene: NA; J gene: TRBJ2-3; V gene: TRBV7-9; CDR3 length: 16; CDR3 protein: CASSLPQGLGEVTQYF; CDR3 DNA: TGTGCCAGCAGCTTACCACAAGGCCTAGGGGAGGTTACGCAGTATTTT
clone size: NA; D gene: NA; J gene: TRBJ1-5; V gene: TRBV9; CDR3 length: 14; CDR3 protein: CASSVGGSGQPQHF; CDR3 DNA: TGTGCCAGCAGCGTAGGGGGTTCGGGGCAGCCCCAGCATTTT
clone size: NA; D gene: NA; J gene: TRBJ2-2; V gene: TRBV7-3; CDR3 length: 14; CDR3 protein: CASSLGRNTGELFF; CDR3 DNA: TGTGCCAGCAGCTTAGGCAGGAACACCGGGGAGCTGTTTTTT
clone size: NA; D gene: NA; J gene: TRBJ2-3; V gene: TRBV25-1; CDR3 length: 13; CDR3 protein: CATGRGRVDTQYF; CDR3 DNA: TGTGCCACAGGGCGGGGCCGGGTAGATACGCAGTATTTT
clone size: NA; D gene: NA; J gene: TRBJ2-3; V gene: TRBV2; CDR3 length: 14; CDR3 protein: CASSGEGGTDTQYF; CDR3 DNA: TGTGCCAGCAGTGGAGAAGGGGGCACAGATACGCAGTATTTT
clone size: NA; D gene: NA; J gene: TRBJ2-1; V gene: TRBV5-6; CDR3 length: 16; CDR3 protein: CASSSSGTPPLNEQFF; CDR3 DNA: TGTGCCAGCAGCTCCTCCGGGACACCACCCCTCAATGAGCAGTTCTTC
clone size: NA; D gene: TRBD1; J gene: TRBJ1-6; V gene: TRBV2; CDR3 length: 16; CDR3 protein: CASSAGGREVNSPLHF; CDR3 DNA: TGTGCCAGCAGCGCAGGGGGCAGAGAGGTAAATTCACCCCTCCACTTT
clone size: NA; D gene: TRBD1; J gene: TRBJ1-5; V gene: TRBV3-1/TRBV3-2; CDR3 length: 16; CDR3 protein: CASSQGWTGGGQPQHF; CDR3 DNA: TGTGCCAGCAGCCAAGGTTGGACAGGGGGCGGTCAGCCCCAGCATTTT
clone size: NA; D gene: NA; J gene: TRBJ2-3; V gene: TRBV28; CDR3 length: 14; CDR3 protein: CASSLGGATDTQYF; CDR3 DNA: TGTGCCAGCAGTTTAGGAGGGGCCACAGATACGCAGTATTTT
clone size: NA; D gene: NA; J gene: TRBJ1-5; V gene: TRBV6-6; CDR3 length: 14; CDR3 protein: CASSYSPLRQPQHF; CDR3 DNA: TGTGCCAGCAGTTACTCCCCCCTCCGGCAGCCCCAGCATTTT
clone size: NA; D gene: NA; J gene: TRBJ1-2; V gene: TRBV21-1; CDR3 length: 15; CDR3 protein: CASSEERGSNYGYTF; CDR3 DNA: TGTGCCAGCAGCGAGGAGAGGGGGTCCAACTATGGCTACACCTTC
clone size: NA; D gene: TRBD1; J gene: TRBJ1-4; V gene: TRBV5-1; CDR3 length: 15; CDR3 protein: CASSSTGKTNEKLFF; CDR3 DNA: TGCGCCAGCAGCTCGACAGGGAAAACTAATGAAAAACTGTTTTTT
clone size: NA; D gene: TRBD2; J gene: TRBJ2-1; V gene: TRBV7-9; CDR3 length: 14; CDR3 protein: CASSSPGLAGGQFF; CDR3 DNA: TGTGCCAGCAGCTCCCCGGGACTAGCGGGGGGGCAGTTCTTC
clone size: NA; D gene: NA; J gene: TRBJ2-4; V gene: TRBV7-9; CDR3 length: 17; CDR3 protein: CASSLTEGINTKNIQYF; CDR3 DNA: TGTGCCAGCAGCTTAACTGAGGGCATCAACACCAAAAACATTCAGTACTTC
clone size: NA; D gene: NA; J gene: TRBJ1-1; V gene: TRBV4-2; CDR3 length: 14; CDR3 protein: CASSHRVLNTEAFF; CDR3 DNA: TGTGCCAGCAGCCATCGGGTCCTGAACACTGAAGCTTTCTTT
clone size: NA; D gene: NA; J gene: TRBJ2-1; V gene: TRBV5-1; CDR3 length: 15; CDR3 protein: CASSLLRSVHNEQFF; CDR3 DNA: TGCGCCAGCAGCTTGTTGCGGAGCGTACACAATGAGCAGTTCTTC
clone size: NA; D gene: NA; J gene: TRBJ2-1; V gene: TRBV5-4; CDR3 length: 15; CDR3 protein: CASHSQLDKLNEQFF; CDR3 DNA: TGTGCCAGTCACTCGCAGCTCGACAAGCTCAATGAGCAGTTCTTC
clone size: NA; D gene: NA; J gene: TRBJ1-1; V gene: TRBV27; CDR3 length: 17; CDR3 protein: CASSLSTGWDGNTEAFF; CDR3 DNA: TGTGCCAGCAGTTTATCAACAGGGTGGGATGGGAACACTGAAGCTTTCTTT
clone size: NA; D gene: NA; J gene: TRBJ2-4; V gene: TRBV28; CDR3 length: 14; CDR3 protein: CASSRALAKNIQYF; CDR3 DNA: TGTGCCAGCTCGAGGGCCTTAGCCAAAAACATTCAGTACTTC
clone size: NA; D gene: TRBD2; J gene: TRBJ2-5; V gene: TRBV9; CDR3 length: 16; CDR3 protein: CASSSGLGRDQETQYF; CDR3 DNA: TGTGCCAGCAGCTCCGGACTAGGCCGGGACCAAGAGACCCAGTACTTC
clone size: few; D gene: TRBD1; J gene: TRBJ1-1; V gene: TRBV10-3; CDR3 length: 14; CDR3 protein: CAITSGTGRPEAFF; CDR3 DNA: TGTGCCATCACCTCCGGGACAGGGCGGCCTGAAGCTTTCTTT
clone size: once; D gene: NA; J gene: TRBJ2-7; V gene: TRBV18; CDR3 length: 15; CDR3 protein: CASSPGPGSSYEQYF; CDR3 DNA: TGTGCCAGCTCCCCCGGTCCGGGGAGCTCCTACGAGCAGTACTTC
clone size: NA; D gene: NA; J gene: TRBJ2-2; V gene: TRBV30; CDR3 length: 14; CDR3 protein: CAWPGTSNTGELFF; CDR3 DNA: TGTGCCTGGCCGGGGACATCGAACACCGGGGAGCTGTTTTTT
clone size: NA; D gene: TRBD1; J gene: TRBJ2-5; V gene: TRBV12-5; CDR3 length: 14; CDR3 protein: CASGPTTGVSAQYF; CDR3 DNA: TGTGCTAGTGGCCCCACCACAGGGGTCTCGGCCCAGTACTTC
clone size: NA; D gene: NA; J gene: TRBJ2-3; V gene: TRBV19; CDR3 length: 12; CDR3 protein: CASSSRQGGQYF; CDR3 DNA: TGTGCCAGTAGTAGCAGACAGGGAGGGCAGTATTTT
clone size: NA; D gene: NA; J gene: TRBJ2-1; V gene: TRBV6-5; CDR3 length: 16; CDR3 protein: CASSYSKSSVYNEQFF; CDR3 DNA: TGTGCCAGCAGTTACTCGAAGTCTAGCGTCTACAATGAGCAGTTCTTC
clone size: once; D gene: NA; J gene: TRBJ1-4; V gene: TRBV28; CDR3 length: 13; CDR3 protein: CASSFHMNEKLFF; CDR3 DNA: TGTGCCAGCAGTTTCCACATGAATGAAAAACTGTTTTTT
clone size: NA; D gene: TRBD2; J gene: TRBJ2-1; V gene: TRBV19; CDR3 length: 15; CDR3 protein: CASSISAGGPSEQFF; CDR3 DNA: TGTGCCAGTAGTATCTCAGCGGGGGGGCCAAGTGAGCAGTTCTTC
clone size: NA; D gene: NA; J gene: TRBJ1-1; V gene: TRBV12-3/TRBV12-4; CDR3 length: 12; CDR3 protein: CASSRAGTEAFF; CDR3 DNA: TGTGCCAGCAGTCGGGCGGGGACTGAAGCTTTCTTT
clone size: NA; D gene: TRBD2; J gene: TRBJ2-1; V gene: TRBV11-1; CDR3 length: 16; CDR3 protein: CASSPRVTGGDNEQFF; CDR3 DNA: TGTGCCAGCAGCCCCCGGGTAACGGGAGGAGATAATGAGCAGTTCTTC
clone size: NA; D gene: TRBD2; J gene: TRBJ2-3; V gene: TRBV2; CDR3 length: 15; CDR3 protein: CASSDQRGSTDTQYF; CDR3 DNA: TGTGCCAGCAGTGACCAGCGGGGAAGCACAGATACGCAGTATTTT
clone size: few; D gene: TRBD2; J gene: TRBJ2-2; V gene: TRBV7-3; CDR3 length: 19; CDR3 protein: CASSLTRLAGGGNTGELFF; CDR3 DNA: TGTGCCAGCAGCTTAACAAGGCTAGCGGGAGGCGGGAACACCGGGGAGCTGTTTTTT
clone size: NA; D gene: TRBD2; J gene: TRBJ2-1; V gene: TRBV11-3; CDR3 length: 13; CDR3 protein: CASSPTSDNEQFF; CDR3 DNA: TGTGCCAGCAGCCCAACTAGCGACAATGAGCAGTTCTTC
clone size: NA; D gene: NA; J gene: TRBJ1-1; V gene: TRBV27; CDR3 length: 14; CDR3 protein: CASKGPTANTEAFF; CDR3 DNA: TGTGCCAGCAAGGGGCCTACCGCGAACACTGAAGCTTTCTTT
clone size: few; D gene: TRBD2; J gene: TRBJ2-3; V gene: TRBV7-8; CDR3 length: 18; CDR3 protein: CASSLASGGPTSTDTQYF; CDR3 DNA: TGTGCCAGCAGCTTAGCTAGCGGGGGGCCTACTAGCACAGATACGCAGTATTTT
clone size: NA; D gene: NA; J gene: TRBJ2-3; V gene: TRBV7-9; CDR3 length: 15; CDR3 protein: CASSLDITRTDTQYF; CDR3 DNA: TGTGCCAGCAGCTTAGACATCACCCGCACAGATACGCAGTATTTT
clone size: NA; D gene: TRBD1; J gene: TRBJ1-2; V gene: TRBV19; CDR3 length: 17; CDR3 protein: CASSQGTGWASNYGYTF; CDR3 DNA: TGTGCCAGTAGCCAAGGGACAGGGTGGGCTTCGAACTATGGCTACACCTTC
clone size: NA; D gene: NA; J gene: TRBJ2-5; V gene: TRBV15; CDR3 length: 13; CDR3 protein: CATSRDYQETQYF; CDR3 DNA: TGTGCCACCAGCCGGGACTACCAAGAGACCCAGTACTTC
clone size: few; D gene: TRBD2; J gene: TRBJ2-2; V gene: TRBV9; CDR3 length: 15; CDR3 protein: CASSPVSGRAGELFF; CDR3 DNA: TGTGCCAGCAGCCCGGTAAGCGGGAGAGCCGGGGAGCTGTTTTTT
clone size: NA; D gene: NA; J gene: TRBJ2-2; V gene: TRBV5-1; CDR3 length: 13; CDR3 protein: CASSVERTGELFF; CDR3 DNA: TGCGCCAGCAGCGTCGAGCGGACCGGGGAGCTGTTTTTT
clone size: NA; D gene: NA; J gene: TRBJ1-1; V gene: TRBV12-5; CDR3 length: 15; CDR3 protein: CASGLGTEMNTEAFF; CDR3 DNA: TGTGCTAGTGGTTTGGGGACAGAGATGAACACTGAAGCTTTCTTT